Listed here are 24 T cell receptor beta chains from one sample, sequenced in a study of Ad26.COV2.S vaccination and SARS-CoV-2 variants. Generated by immunoSEQ multiplex PCR, the TCRdb table keeps only in-frame clones and is missing some. The repertoire holds 300,000 to 450,000 clones, with 92% as singletons. The sample here was peripheral blood, taken after recovery from COVID-19. The receptor set was obtained from a human donor who had recovered from COVID-19.

The chain employs TRBV3-1 (or the pseudogene TRBV3-2) and TRBJ1-2, with unresolved D. Trimming shortened V by 1 base and J by 4 bases, and 10 bases separated the two germline ends. The CDR3 is 14 amino acids. Germline loops: CDR1 LGHDT, CDR2 YNNKEL (reference sequence). The CDR3 sequence is CASSQGRESYGYTF. CDR3 bases: TGTGCCAGCAGCCAAGGTAGGGAGTCCTATGGCTACACCTTC.

This chain connects TRBV11-1 to TRBJ2-5, with D unclear. CDR1 and CDR2 from the germline V gene are SGHAT and FQDESV (reference sequence). V gave up 5 bases and J gave up 4 bases, with 17 bases separating them. The CDR3 length is 15 residues. The CDR3 DNA sequence: TGTGCCAGCAGCATCCCCTCAGGAGCCCCAGAGACCCAGTACTTC. Translating gives CASSIPSGAPETQYF.

The rearrangement joins TRBV9 to TRBJ2-3; 10 bases match TRBD1. The V gene's germline CDR1 is SGDLS and CDR2 YYNGEE. This CDR3 is built from 17 residues. V was clipped by 1 base and J by 6 bases; unmatched bases: 11. The CDR3 here is CASSVSLRQGAGDTQYF. CDR3 bases: TGTGCCAGCAGCGTATCCTTACGACAGGGGGCCGGTGATACGCAGTATTTT.

The genes are TRBV5-1 and TRBJ2-7; no reliable D call. The CDR3 is 13 residues long. CDR1 is SGHRS, CDR2 YFSETQ, per germline. Deletions cut 1 base from V and 4 bases from J, with 9 bases between. The CDR3 loop reads CASSLSLGYEQYF. In nucleotides, the CDR3 is TGCGCCAGCAGCTTGAGTTTGGGGTACGAGCAGTACTTC.

The rearrangement links TRBV27 to TRBJ1-3, with TRBD1 identical over 7 bases. V shed 3 bases and J 4 bases; nucleotides not matched to a gene: 6. CDR3 length equals 15 residues. The germline gives CDR1 MNHEY, CDR2 SMNVEV (reference sequence). This CDR3 is CASSFKTGRGNTIYF. The CDR3 coding sequence is TGTGCCAGCAGTTTTAAGACAGGGCGAGGAAACACCATATATTTT.

This chain joins TRBV13 and TRBJ1-1, with D unresolved. Trimming removed 4 bases from V and 5 bases from J, with 5 bases in between. This CDR3 comprises 11 residues. Germline CDR1 reads PRHDT; CDR2 reads FYEKMQ (reference sequence). The CDR3 region is CASSSETEAFF. The CDR3, as DNA: TGTGCCAGCAGCTCAGAGACTGAAGCTTTCTTT.

The V call is TRBV12-3 or TRBV12-4, the J call TRBJ1-1; the D gene is possibly TRBD1 (5 bases). Trimming removed 3 bases at V and 4 bases at J, with 9 bases between. The CDR3 extends over 13 amino acids. The CDR3 DNA is TGTGCCAGCAGTTTCTCGGGGCCCACTGAAGCTTTCTTT. It codes for CASSFSGPTEAFF.

The rearrangement joins TRBV10-1 to TRBJ2-3, with D hard to call. This CDR3 region has 13 residues. V dropped 2 bases and J dropped 4 bases, with 7 bases sitting between them. Germline V gene data show CDR1 as WNHNN and CDR2 as SYGVQD (reference sequence). DNA of the CDR3: TGCGCCAGCAGTGAGAGGTTGTCAGATACGCAGTATTTT. As protein: CASSERLSDTQYF.

The CDR3 region is CASRRQGSGANVLTF. CDR3 coding DNA: TGTGCCAGCAGAAGACAGGGCTCTGGGGCCAACGTCCTGACTTTC. The V gene is TRBV6-5, the J gene TRBJ2-6, with TRBD1 matching over 7 bases. The V gene end was trimmed by 6 bases and the J gene end by 0 bases; junction bases not matched to a gene: 2. Per the germline V gene, CDR1 is MNHEY and CDR2 is SVGAGI. This CDR3 is built from 15 residues.

The sample holds a few counts of this clone. The chain combines TRBV2 with TRBJ2-7, with D perhaps matching TRBD2 (5 bases). Germline CDR1 SNHLY, CDR2 FYNNEI. The CDR3 spans 13 residues. The V end lost 2 bases, the J end lost 4 bases, and 9 bases lay between the germline ends. In DNA, the CDR3 is TGTGCCAGCAGTGAATTAGCGTGGTACGAGCAGTACTTC. This codes for CASSELAWYEQYF.

The chain joins TRBV29-1 to TRBJ2-7, with TRBD1 identical over 10 bases. Germline V gene lookup returns CDR1 SQVTM and CDR2 ANQGSEA. J was trimmed by 5 bases and V by 7 bases; bases with no gene match: 5. CDR3 length: 12 residues. CDR3 loop: CSGRDRGHEQYF. The DNA of the CDR3 is TGCAGCGGCCGGGACAGGGGTCACGAGCAGTACTTC.

In its sample, this clone was seen once. The rearrangement uses TRBV6-2 or TRBV6-3 and TRBJ1-5; D is perhaps TRBD1 (5 bases). Per germline, CDR1 MNHEY and CDR2 SVGEGT. V gave up 2 bases and J gave up 6 bases, with 20 bases separating them. The CDR3 runs 17 residues. The chain's CDR3 is CASSYEFKGRNVQPQHF. The CDR3 DNA follows: TGTGCCAGCAGTTACGAATTTAAGGGGAGGAACGTTCAGCCCCAGCATTTT.

Regarding this clone: A junction end diverges from the germline sequence, so it may reflect a read error. The rearrangement joins TRBV6-5 to TRBJ1-6; unclear D gene. The germline V gene encodes CDR1 MNHEY and CDR2 SVGAGI. The CDR3 sequence is 11 residues long. The CDR3 loop reads CASRFQVIFLF. The CDR3 coding sequence is TGTGCCAGCAGATTCCAAGTTATATTTCTCTTT.

This clone was seen only a few times. The chain employs TRBV14 and TRBJ2-3; 7 nucleotides line up with TRBD2. The CDR3 length is 15 residues. Germline V CDR1 and CDR2: SGHDN, FVKESK. V shed 0 bases, J shed 3 bases, and the junction held 3 bases outside the gene matches. For the CDR3, the DNA is TGTGCCAGCAGCCAAGATGGGACTACAACAGATACGCAGTATTTT. Encoded protein: CASSQDGTTTDTQYF.

V gene TRBV4-1 combines with J gene TRBJ2-7, with 11 nucleotides matching TRBD1. V lost 2 bases to trimming and J lost 2 bases; unmatched junction nucleotides: 2. This CDR3 has 15 residues. CDR1 and CDR2 from the germline V gene are MGHRA and YSYEKL. CDR3 amino acids: CASSQRGQGAYEQYF. The CDR3 DNA is TGCGCCAGCAGCCAACGGGGACAGGGGGCCTACGAGCAGTACTTC.

The gene calls are TRBV19 and TRBJ1-2; D gene unclear. The germline V gene has CDR1 LNHDA and CDR2 SQIVND (reference sequence). The V gene lost 6 bases and the J gene lost 7 bases, with 15 bases spanning the gap. This CDR3 is 13 amino acids long. The CDR3 is CASSSAILSGYTF. The CDR3 DNA sequence: TGTGCCAGTAGCAGCGCGATATTAAGTGGCTACACCTTC.

The chain joins TRBV2 to TRBJ1-2, with D unresolved. V was pared by 3 bases and J by 7 bases, with 12 bases between. Looked up from germline, CDR1 is SNHLY and CDR2 is FYNNEI. The CDR3 contains 13 residues. The CDR3 sequence is CASSDRSRGGYTF. Here the CDR3 DNA reads TGTGCCAGCAGTGACAGATCCCGCGGTGGCTACACCTTC.

The table lists this clone with a count of one. This chain joins TRBV18 and TRBJ1-4; 8 bases are a match to TRBD1. The ends lost 2 bases at V and 7 bases at J; junction bases unmatched: 6. From germline, CDR1 is KGHSH and CDR2 LQKENI. The CDR3 spans 15 residues. The chain's CDR3 is CASSPDRGGTEKLFF. The CDR3 region has the DNA TGTGCCAGCTCACCAGACAGGGGCGGAACTGAAAAACTGTTTTTT.

Here the CDR3 DNA reads TGCGCCAGCAGCTCCGAAGGTGAAAGGACTGAAGCTTTCTTT. Translated: CASSSEGERTEAFF. The chain carries TRBV5-1 and TRBJ1-1, with unresolved D. V lost 3 bases and J lost 5, with 14 bases in between. Per germline, CDR1 SGHRS and CDR2 YFSETQ. This CDR3 is built from 14 residues.

The DNA of the CDR3 is TGTGCCACCAGCCCTCGAAGGACTACCGCGGGGACAGATACGCAGTATTTT. Translated: CATSPRRTTAGTDTQYF. The V call is TRBV15, the J call TRBJ2-3; weak D call: TRBD2 (6 bases). This CDR3 spans 17 amino acids. Germline V gene data show CDR1 as LNHNV and CDR2 as YYDKDF (reference sequence). The V end lost 5 bases, the J end lost 3 bases, and 21 bases lay between the germline ends. Together with reference TRBV15 and TRBJ2-3, the CDR3 gives the full variable domain: DAMVIQNPRYQVTQFGKPVTLSCSQTLNHNVMYWYQQKSSQAPKLLFHYYDKDFNNEADTPDNFQSRRPNTSFCFLDIRSPGLGDTAMYLCATSPRRTTAGTDTQYFGPGTRLTVL.

The chain links TRBV5-1 to TRBJ2-7; 9 positions match TRBD1. This CDR3 spans 17 amino acids. Germline-derived CDR1 and CDR2 are SGHRS and YFSETQ. The V gene end was trimmed by 5 bases and the J gene end by 3 bases; junction bases not matched to a gene: 15. CDR3 DNA: TGCGCCAGCAGACGACCGACCCAGGACAGGGGTAACTACGAGCAGTACTTC. It yields the protein CASRRPTQDRGNYEQYF.

This clone is a singleton in its sample. J is TRBJ2-7 and V is TRBV6-5, with 9 positions matching TRBD1. CDR1 is MNHEY and CDR2 is SVGAGI in the germline V gene. The CDR3 extends over 15 amino acids. Losses at the gene ends were 7 bases for V and 3 bases for J; bases not matched to a gene: 10. Here the CDR3 DNA reads TGTGCCAGCAAAACCCGGGGACAGGGAATCTACGAGCAGTACTTC. Translated, it gives CASKTRGQGIYEQYF.

This clone was counted only a few times. The chain has TRBV20-1 and TRBJ1-1; 8 positions agree with TRBD1. Trimming took 3 bases from V and 4 from J; bases not matched to a gene: 1. CDR3 length equals 12 residues. CDR1 and CDR2 (germline): DFQATT, SNEGSKA (reference sequence). The CDR3 DNA reads TGCAGTGCTAGTACAGGGGGCACTGAAGCTTTCTTT. This encodes CSASTGGTEAFF.

V and J are TRBV19 and TRBJ2-6; D perhaps matches TRBD1 (6 bases). Germline CDR1 is LNHDA and CDR2 is SQIVND (reference sequence). This CDR3 contains 17 residues. The CDR3 DNA reads TGTGCTCTAACGTTGGACAGTCAGGTCTCTGGGGCCAACGTCCTGACTTTC. It yields the protein CALTLDSQVSGANVLTF. The full variable domain, with the rest looked up from reference TRBV19 and TRBJ2-6, is DGGITQSPKYLFRKEGQNVTLSCEQNLNHDAMYWYRQDPGQGLRLIYYSQIVNDFQKGDIAEGYSVSREKKESFPLTVTSAQKNPTAFYLCALTLDSQVSGANVLTFGAGSRLTVL.